The T cell receptor beta chain under discussion was sequenced for a study of blood T cells in healthy people across ages. Study results and caveats: Because donor CMV status was unknown, expanded clonotype changes were possibly confounded. Compared with aged donors, long-lived donors showed fewer expanded clones, suggesting selection. Per million T cells, TCR beta diversity dropped about linearly as age rose.

On this clonotype: Its cognate antigen is unknown.

Trimming removed 4 bases at V and 10 bases at J, with 12 bases between. In germline, CDR1 is LGHDT, CDR2 YNNKEL (reference sequence). The CDR3 has 12 residues. Isolation yielded PBMCs, at least 6 million per sample, in every case. Together with a sample-barcoded 5' primer, a J-beta primer mix was included in a second PCR lasting roughly 6 to 12 cycles. TCRdb independently ran MiXCR on the 5' RACE reads; one entry per CDR3 protein. The sample has some 900,000 distinct CDR3 sequences; 48% are singletons. V is TRBV3-1 and J is TRBJ2-3; D could derive from TRBD1 or TRBD2 (5 bases each). Source material: blood. This sequence was found in a man aged 25 to 40 in good health. CDR3: CASSLGASAQYF. DNA for the CDR3: TGTGCCAGCAGCCTCGGGGCCTCGGCGCAGTATTTT.